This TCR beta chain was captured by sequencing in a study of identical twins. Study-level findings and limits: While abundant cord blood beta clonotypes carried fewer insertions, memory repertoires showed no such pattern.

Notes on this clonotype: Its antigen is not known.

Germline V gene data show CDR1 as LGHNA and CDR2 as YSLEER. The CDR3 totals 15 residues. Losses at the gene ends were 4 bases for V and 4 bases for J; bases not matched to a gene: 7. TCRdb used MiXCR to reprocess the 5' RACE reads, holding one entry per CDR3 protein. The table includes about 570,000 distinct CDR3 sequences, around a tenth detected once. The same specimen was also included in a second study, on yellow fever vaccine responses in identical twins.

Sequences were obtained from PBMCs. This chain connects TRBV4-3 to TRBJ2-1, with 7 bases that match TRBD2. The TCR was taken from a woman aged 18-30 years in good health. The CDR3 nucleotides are TGCGCCAGCAGCCCAAATGTGGGAGGGTACAATGAGCAGTTCTTC. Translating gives CASSPNVGGYNEQFF.